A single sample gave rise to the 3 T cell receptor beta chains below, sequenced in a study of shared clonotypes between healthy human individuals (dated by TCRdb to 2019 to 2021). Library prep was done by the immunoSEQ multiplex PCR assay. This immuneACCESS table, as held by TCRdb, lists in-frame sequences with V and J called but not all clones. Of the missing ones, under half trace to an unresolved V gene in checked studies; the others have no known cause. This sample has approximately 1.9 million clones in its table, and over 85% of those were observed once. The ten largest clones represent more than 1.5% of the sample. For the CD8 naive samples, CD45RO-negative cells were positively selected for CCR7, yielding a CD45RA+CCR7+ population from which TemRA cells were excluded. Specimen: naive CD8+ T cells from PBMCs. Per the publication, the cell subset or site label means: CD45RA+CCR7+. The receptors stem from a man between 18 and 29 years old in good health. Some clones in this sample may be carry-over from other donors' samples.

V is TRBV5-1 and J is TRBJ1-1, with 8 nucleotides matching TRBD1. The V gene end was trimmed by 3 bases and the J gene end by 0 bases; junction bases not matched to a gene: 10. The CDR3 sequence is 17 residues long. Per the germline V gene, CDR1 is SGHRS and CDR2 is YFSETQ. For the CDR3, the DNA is TGCGCCAGCAGCTATCGCAGGGGGCGGGACATGAACACTGAAGCTTTCTTT. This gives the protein CASSYRRGRDMNTEAFF.

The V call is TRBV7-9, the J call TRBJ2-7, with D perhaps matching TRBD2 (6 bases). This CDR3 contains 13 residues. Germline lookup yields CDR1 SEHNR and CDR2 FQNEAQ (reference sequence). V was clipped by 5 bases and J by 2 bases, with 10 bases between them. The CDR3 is CASSLTGAYEQYF. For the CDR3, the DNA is TGTGCCAGCAGCCTGACGGGGGCCTACGAGCAGTACTTC.

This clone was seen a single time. The CDR3 DNA sequence: TGCGCCAGCAGCTTGGGCCCCGGGAGGGCCGGGGATGAGCAGTTCTTC. This codes for CASSLGPGRAGDEQFF. The chain employs TRBV5-1 and TRBJ2-1; TRBD2 matches at 8 bases. With V trimmed by 0 bases and J by 8 bases, 10 bases remained unmatched. Germline V CDR1 and CDR2: SGHRS, YFSETQ. This CDR3 contains 16 residues.